The 3 T cell receptor beta chains in this list originate from one sample, sequenced in a study of blood T cell repertoires in COVID-19. TCRdb's table, derived via immunoSEQ multiplex PCR, lists solely in-frame clones and lacks some. Of about 110,000 clones listed, 70% to 90% are singletons. Input material: peripheral blood. The receptors here all came from a human donor in a cohort sampled during active COVID-19.

This clone was observed a handful of times. The rearrangement uses TRBV6-5 and TRBJ2-5; D remains ambiguous. Germline V gene lookup returns CDR1 MNHEY and CDR2 SVGAGI. V gave up 0 bases and J gave up 4 bases, with 9 bases separating them. The CDR3 runs to 14 residues. As DNA, the CDR3 is TGTGCCAGCAGTTACTCGACCGGGTTAGAGACCCAGTACTTC. It translates to CASSYSTGLETQYF.

The rearrangement uses TRBV29-1 and TRBJ1-1, with a tentative D call TRBD1 (6 bases). Per the germline V gene, CDR1 is SQVTM and CDR2 is ANQGSEA. V gave up 6 bases and J gave up 0 bases, with 11 bases separating them. The CDR3 is 13 amino acids. The CDR3 sequence is CSVGGGLNTEAFF. The CDR3 DNA is TGCAGCGTAGGCGGGGGCTTGAACACTGAAGCTTTCTTT.

This chain uses TRBV5-1 with TRBJ1-1; 7 nucleotides line up with TRBD1. After removal of 3 bases from V and 0 bases from J, the junction contained 5 bases not matched to a gene. Germline CDR1 is SGHRS and CDR2 is YFSETQ. This CDR3 contains 15 residues. The CDR3 region is CASSWGQNLNTEAFF. In nucleotides, the CDR3 is TGCGCCAGCAGCTGGGGACAGAATTTGAACACTGAAGCTTTCTTT.